This is a list of T cell receptor beta chains from one sample in a study of Graves' ophthalmopathy and Graves' hyperthyroidism. A single record per CDR3 protein comes from TCRdb applying MiXCR to the multiplex PCR reads. This table holds under 400,000 distinct CDR3 sequences, 15% to 20% found once. The specimen was peripheral blood. Every receptor here comes from an adult man with Graves' ophthalmopathy. CDR3s include the opening cysteine and the closing phenylalanine or tryptophan. The order of the fields is V gene, J gene, D gene, clone size, CDR3 protein, CDR3 DNA. The D gene is left open where the match is weak. The listing skips clone size in some rows; elsewhere it reads once, few, many or a size class.

v_gene: TRBV6-1; j_gene: TRBJ2-5; d_gene: TRBD2; abundance: many; CDR3aa: CASKLRGGGETQYF; CDR3nt: TGTGCCAGCAAGCTTCGGGGGGGAGGCGAGACCCAGTACTTC
v_gene: TRBV18; j_gene: TRBJ1-3; d_gene: .; abundance: few; CDR3aa: CASSPTGSSNTIYF; CDR3nt: TGTGCCAGCTCACCAACGGGCTCCAGTAACACCATATATTTT
v_gene: TRBV6-2/TRBV6-3; j_gene: TRBJ1-1; d_gene: .; abundance: many; CDR3aa: CASSRGTPFGAFF; CDR3nt: TGTGCCAGCAGCCGTGGGACTCCTTTCGGAGCTTTCTTT
v_gene: TRBV13; j_gene: TRBJ1-5; d_gene: .; abundance: .; CDR3aa: CVSSSHGGGQPQHF; CDR3nt: TGTGTCAGCAGCTCCCACGGGGGCGGGCAGCCCCAGCATTTT
v_gene: TRBV30; j_gene: TRBJ2-7; d_gene: .; abundance: .; CDR3aa: CAWSVSGANSYEQYF; CDR3nt: TGTGCCTGGAGTGTATCGGGTGCCAACTCCTACGAGCAGTACTTC
v_gene: TRBV6-5; j_gene: TRBJ1-5; d_gene: .; abundance: many; CDR3aa: CASNELGRWPQHF; CDR3nt: TGTGCCAGCAACGAACTGGGACGATGGCCCCAGCATTTT
v_gene: TRBV7-2; j_gene: TRBJ1-5; d_gene: .; abundance: .; CDR3aa: CASSLGDQAQPQHF; CDR3nt: TGTGCCAGCAGCTTAGGGGACCAAGCTCAGCCCCAGCATTTT
v_gene: TRBV28; j_gene: TRBJ1-6; d_gene: TRBD1; abundance: once; CDR3aa: CASLRQGGSPLHF; CDR3nt: TGTGCCAGCTTGAGACAGGGCGGTTCACCCCTCCACTTT
v_gene: TRBV19; j_gene: TRBJ2-5; d_gene: .; abundance: many; CDR3aa: CASSPPGGWETQYF; CDR3nt: TGTGCCAGTAGCCCCCCCGGGGGATGGGAGACCCAGTACTTC
v_gene: TRBV20-1; j_gene: TRBJ2-5; d_gene: TRBD2; abundance: many; CDR3aa: CSASGPSGGGETQYF; CDR3nt: TGCAGTGCTAGTGGGCCCAGCGGGGGGGGAGAGACCCAGTACTTC
v_gene: TRBV20-1; j_gene: TRBJ1-5; d_gene: .; abundance: many; CDR3aa: CSASFGSGGDYQPQHF; CDR3nt: TGCAGTGCGAGCTTCGGATCTGGGGGGGACTATCAGCCCCAGCATTTT
v_gene: TRBV7-8; j_gene: TRBJ1-3; d_gene: TRBD1; abundance: many; CDR3aa: CASSTITGAGNTIYF; CDR3nt: TGTGCCAGCAGCACGATTACAGGGGCTGGAAACACCATATATTTT
v_gene: TRBV6-2/TRBV6-3; j_gene: TRBJ2-4; d_gene: TRBD2; abundance: many; CDR3aa: CASREIAGGPKNIQYF; CDR3nt: TGTGCCAGCAGAGAAATAGCGGGGGGGCCCAAAAACATTCAGTACTTC
v_gene: TRBV30; j_gene: TRBJ1-2; d_gene: .; abundance: many; CDR3aa: CAWSVRQKANYGYTF; CDR3nt: TGTGCCTGGAGTGTACGACAGAAAGCTAACTATGGCTACACCTTC
v_gene: TRBV12-3/TRBV12-4; j_gene: TRBJ1-2; d_gene: .; abundance: .; CDR3aa: CASSKDEDYGYTF; CDR3nt: TGTGCCAGCAGTAAGGACGAGGACTATGGCTACACCTTC
v_gene: TRBV11-2; j_gene: TRBJ2-7; d_gene: .; abundance: many; CDR3aa: CASSRPSQAYEQYF; CDR3nt: TGTGCCAGCAGCCGCCCCTCACAGGCCTACGAGCAGTACTTC
v_gene: TRBV20-1; j_gene: TRBJ1-5; d_gene: .; abundance: many; CDR3aa: CSASLGTAQPQHF; CDR3nt: TGCAGTGCTAGTTTGGGTACGGCTCAGCCCCAGCATTTT
v_gene: TRBV4-1; j_gene: TRBJ1-2; d_gene: .; abundance: many; CDR3aa: CASSQPTRGALGYTF; CDR3nt: TGCGCCAGCAGCCAACCTACTAGGGGAGCTCTTGGCTACACCTTC
v_gene: TRBV9; j_gene: TRBJ2-5; d_gene: TRBD1; abundance: .; CDR3aa: CASSQGPQGETQYF; CDR3nt: TGTGCCAGCAGCCAGGGTCCACAGGGGGAGACCCAGTACTTC
v_gene: TRBV4-1; j_gene: TRBJ1-2; d_gene: .; abundance: .; CDR3aa: CASSQDPVKGGYGYTF; CDR3nt: TGCGCCAGCAGCCAAGACCCCGTGAAGGGTGGCTATGGCTACACCTTC
v_gene: TRBV12-3/TRBV12-4; j_gene: TRBJ1-6; d_gene: .; abundance: many; CDR3aa: CASSWSPAGANGAPLHF; CDR3nt: TGTGCCAGCAGTTGGTCCCCCGCGGGGGCCAATGGGGCACCCCTCCACTTT
v_gene: TRBV11-1; j_gene: TRBJ2-7; d_gene: TRBD2; abundance: many; CDR3aa: CASSLLASGTYEQYF; CDR3nt: TGTGCCAGCAGCTTATTAGCTAGCGGGACCTACGAGCAGTACTTC
v_gene: TRBV3-1; j_gene: TRBJ2-5; d_gene: .; abundance: many; CDR3aa: CASSQDSGPSQETQYF; CDR3nt: TGTGCCAGCAGCCAAGATTCAGGGCCGTCTCAAGAGACCCAGTACTTC
v_gene: TRBV10-3; j_gene: TRBJ1-5; d_gene: TRBD1; abundance: many; CDR3aa: CAIRGQGNNQPQHF; CDR3nt: TGTGCCATCAGGGGACAGGGGAACAATCAGCCCCAGCATTTT
v_gene: TRBV11-2; j_gene: TRBJ1-2; d_gene: .; abundance: many; CDR3aa: CASSTEGVFYGYTF; CDR3nt: TGTGCCAGCAGCACAGAGGGGGTGTTCTATGGCTACACCTTC
v_gene: TRBV5-1; j_gene: TRBJ1-2; d_gene: .; abundance: many; CDR3aa: CASGSNYGYTF; CDR3nt: TGCGCCAGCGGGTCGAACTATGGCTACACCTTC
v_gene: TRBV3-1; j_gene: TRBJ1-1; d_gene: TRBD1; abundance: many; CDR3aa: CASRGGPGGTEAFF; CDR3nt: TGTGCCAGCAGGGGAGGACCAGGGGGCACTGAAGCTTTCTTT
v_gene: TRBV19; j_gene: TRBJ1-1; d_gene: .; abundance: many; CDR3aa: CASHRAGALNTEAFF; CDR3nt: TGTGCCAGTCACCGGGCAGGGGCACTGAACACTGAAGCTTTCTTT
v_gene: TRBV9; j_gene: TRBJ2-7; d_gene: .; abundance: few; CDR3aa: CASSRDGSFYEQYF; CDR3nt: TGTGCCAGCAGCCGCGATGGGAGTTTCTACGAGCAGTACTTC
v_gene: TRBV5-1; j_gene: TRBJ2-7; d_gene: TRBD1; abundance: once; CDR3aa: CASSLGTGNHEQYF; CDR3nt: TGCGCCAGCAGCCTCGGGACAGGGAACCACGAGCAGTACTTC
v_gene: TRBV6-1; j_gene: TRBJ2-7; d_gene: .; abundance: many; CDR3aa: CASSKTGSYEQYF; CDR3nt: TGTGCCAGCAGTAAGACAGGTTCCTACGAGCAGTACTTC
v_gene: TRBV28; j_gene: TRBJ1-5; d_gene: TRBD1; abundance: many; CDR3aa: CASSIGQGPLGNQPQHF; CDR3nt: TGTGCCAGCAGTATTGGACAGGGACCCTTGGGCAATCAGCCCCAGCATTTT
v_gene: TRBV30; j_gene: TRBJ1-1; d_gene: .; abundance: few; CDR3aa: CAWSALMTGEAFF; CDR3nt: TGTGCCTGGAGTGCCCTCATGACGGGGGAAGCTTTCTTT
v_gene: TRBV6-1; j_gene: TRBJ1-6; d_gene: .; abundance: many; CDR3aa: CASSEGKFSNSPLHF; CDR3nt: TGTGCCAGCAGTGAAGGGAAATTTTCAAATTCACCCCTCCACTTT
v_gene: TRBV28; j_gene: TRBJ2-2; d_gene: .; abundance: many; CDR3aa: CATWPGRSTGELFF; CDR3nt: TGTGCCACTTGGCCGGGAAGGAGCACCGGGGAGCTGTTTTTT
v_gene: TRBV7-9; j_gene: TRBJ2-7; d_gene: .; abundance: many; CDR3aa: CASNELGYEQYF; CDR3nt: TGTGCCAGCAACGAACTAGGCTACGAGCAGTACTTC
v_gene: TRBV20-1; j_gene: TRBJ1-5; d_gene: TRBD1; abundance: many; CDR3aa: CSAGDRGYQPQHF; CDR3nt: TGCAGTGCGGGAGACAGGGGATATCAGCCCCAGCATTTT
v_gene: TRBV28; j_gene: TRBJ1-2; d_gene: TRBD1; abundance: many; CDR3aa: CASSLIGQGVWYGYTF; CDR3nt: TGTGCCAGCAGTTTAATCGGACAGGGGGTCTGGTATGGCTACACCTTC
v_gene: TRBV2; j_gene: TRBJ2-5; d_gene: TRBD1; abundance: many; CDR3aa: CASSKQGVETQYF; CDR3nt: TGTGCCAGCAGCAAACAGGGGGTCGAGACCCAGTACTTC
v_gene: TRBV18; j_gene: TRBJ1-5; d_gene: TRBD1; abundance: many; CDR3aa: CASSRGTGSNQPQHF; CDR3nt: TGTGCCAGCTCACGAGGGACAGGTAGCAATCAGCCCCAGCATTTT
v_gene: TRBV30; j_gene: TRBJ1-2; d_gene: .; abundance: .; CDR3aa: CAWIPTNYGYSF; CDR3nt: TGTGCCTGGATTCCGACTAACTATGGCTACAGCTTC
v_gene: TRBV12-3/TRBV12-4; j_gene: TRBJ1-5; d_gene: .; abundance: .; CDR3aa: CASSPFSNQPQHF; CDR3nt: TGTGCCAGCAGTCCGTTTAGCAATCAGCCCCAGCATTTT
v_gene: TRBV19; j_gene: TRBJ1-2; d_gene: .; abundance: many; CDR3aa: CASTFQLGANYGYTF; CDR3nt: TGTGCCTCAACTTTCCAGCTCGGAGCTAACTATGGCTACACCTTC
v_gene: TRBV9; j_gene: TRBJ2-5; d_gene: .; abundance: many; CDR3aa: CASSVDWRETQYF; CDR3nt: TGTGCCAGCAGCGTAGACTGGAGGGAGACCCAGTACTTC
v_gene: TRBV6-2/TRBV6-3; j_gene: TRBJ1-5; d_gene: TRBD1; abundance: many; CDR3aa: CASKGARWTGGFNQPQHF; CDR3nt: TGTGCCAGCAAAGGGGCCCGTTGGACAGGGGGCTTCAATCAGCCCCAGCATTTT
v_gene: TRBV20-1; j_gene: TRBJ2-5; d_gene: TRBD2; abundance: few; CDR3aa: CSATSGRRETQYF; CDR3nt: TGCAGTGCAACCAGCGGGAGGAGGGAGACCCAGTACTTC
v_gene: TRBV6-1; j_gene: TRBJ1-2; d_gene: .; abundance: many; CDR3aa: CASSEAAYGYTF; CDR3nt: TGTGCCAGCAGTGAAGCAGCCTATGGCTACACCTTC
v_gene: TRBV7-7; j_gene: TRBJ1-6; d_gene: .; abundance: many; CDR3aa: CASSPGQNSPLHF; CDR3nt: TGTGCTAGCAGCCCCGGACAGAATTCACCCCTCCACTTT
v_gene: TRBV30; j_gene: TRBJ1-1; d_gene: .; abundance: many; CDR3aa: CAWSVLRSTEAFF; CDR3nt: TGTGCCTGGAGTGTACTCAGGTCCACTGAAGCTTTCTTT
v_gene: TRBV11-2; j_gene: TRBJ2-5; d_gene: .; abundance: few; CDR3aa: CASSYGTEIRGGPETQYF; CDR3nt: TGTGCCAGCAGTTACGGAACAGAAATCAGAGGGGGGCCCGAGACCCAGTACTTC
v_gene: TRBV27; j_gene: TRBJ1-5; d_gene: TRBD1; abundance: many; CDR3aa: CASSLYRGLNQPQHF; CDR3nt: TGTGCCAGCAGTTTATACAGGGGACTAAATCAGCCCCAGCATTTT
v_gene: TRBV6-5; j_gene: TRBJ2-1; d_gene: .; abundance: many; CDR3aa: CASSYSQKWFF; CDR3nt: TGTGCCAGCAGTTACTCGCAAAAATGGTTCTTC
v_gene: TRBV19; j_gene: TRBJ1-2; d_gene: .; abundance: .; CDR3aa: CASSIGEYGYTF; CDR3nt: TGTGCCAGTAGTATTGGAGAGTATGGCTACACCTTC
v_gene: TRBV12-3/TRBV12-4; j_gene: TRBJ1-5; d_gene: .; abundance: many; CDR3aa: CASSYGNPRRHQPQHF; CDR3nt: TGTGCCAGCAGTTACGGCAATCCCAGGCGGCACCAGCCCCAGCATTTT
v_gene: TRBV25-1; j_gene: TRBJ1-2; d_gene: TRBD1; abundance: many; CDR3aa: CASKSGTVYGYTF; CDR3nt: TGTGCCAGCAAGTCCGGGACAGTTTATGGCTACACCTTC